This passage covers 12 T cell receptor beta chains from one sample sequenced in a study of cytomegalovirus exposure and HLA in healthy donors. PCR employed 60 Vbeta and 13 Jbeta primers. Only in-frame clones appear in the TCRdb table, and some are missing; sequencing was by immunoSEQ multiplex PCR. The sample lists about 170,000 clones; roughly 70% were seen once. Material for sequencing was PBMCs. The source of these receptors is a girl aged 10 to 17 in good health and CMV-seronegative.

This clone appeared a few times. Within the sample, other DNA sequences also encode this same CDR3. J is TRBJ2-5 and V is TRBV5-1, with 8 nucleotides matching TRBD2. V was pared by 7 bases and J by 1 base, with 3 bases of the junction left unmatched. The CDR3 sequence is 13 residues long. CDR1 is SGHRS and CDR2 is YFSETQ in the germline V gene. CDR3 sequence reads: CASSGGGQETQYF. The CDR3 nucleotides read TGCGCCAGCTCCGGGGGGGGCCAAGAGACCCAGTACTTC.

The chain is built from TRBV19 and TRBJ1-5, with D perhaps matching TRBD1 (6 bases). The CDR3 is 13 amino acids. V lost 6 bases, J lost 7 bases, and 13 bases lay in between. Per the germline V gene, CDR1 is LNHDA and CDR2 is SQIVND (reference sequence). This chain's CDR3 is CASRGGAEQPQHF. As DNA, the CDR3 is TGTGCCAGTAGAGGGGGGGCGGAACAGCCCCAGCATTTT.

This clone appeared once. This chain's CDR3 is CASSLRDRATEAFF. CDR3 coding DNA: TGCGCCAGCAGTTTGCGGGACAGGGCCACTGAAGCTTTCTTT. The chain is built from TRBV5-1 and TRBJ1-1; 9 bases align to TRBD1. The germline CDR1 and CDR2 sequences are SGHRS and YFSETQ. With 5 bases clipped from V and 4 bases from J, the junction kept 6 bases outside the gene matches. The CDR3 extends over 14 amino acids.

J is TRBJ2-7 and V is TRBV2; D gene uncertain. CDR3 length equals 13 residues. V was cut by 4 bases and J by 3 bases, with 10 bases left in between. The V gene's germline CDR1 is SNHLY and CDR2 FYNNEI. The CDR3 region has the DNA TGTGCCAGCAGTGCACAGTCGGTCTACGAGCAGTACTTC. Translating it yields CASSAQSVYEQYF.

V gene TRBV5-1 combines with J gene TRBJ1-5; D not certain. The CDR3 is made up of 15 amino acids. Deletions cut 0 bases from V and 4 bases from J, with 11 bases between. The germline gives CDR1 SGHRS, CDR2 YFSETQ. The CDR3 bases are TGCGCCAGCAGCTTGGCCGGTCAGGCAAATCAGCCCCAGCATTTT. Translating gives CASSLAGQANQPQHF.

This clone was detected only a few times. The V call is TRBV19, the J call TRBJ2-1; 8 positions agree with TRBD1. The CDR3 loop spans 17 amino acids. Germline-derived CDR1 and CDR2 are LNHDA and SQIVND (reference sequence). V trimming: 7 bases; J trimming: 5 bases; junction bases outside the gene matches: 16. CDR3 coding DNA: TGTGCCAGTATGGAGGGGACAGGTCGGGCAATAAACAATGAGCAGTTCTTC. Its translation: CASMEGTGRAINNEQFF. Full variable domain (rest looked up from reference TRBV19 and TRBJ2-1): DGGITQSPKYLFRKEGQNVTLSCEQNLNHDAMYWYRQDPGQGLRLIYYSQIVNDFQKGDIAEGYSVSREKKESFPLTVTSAQKNPTAFYLCASMEGTGRAINNEQFFGPGTRLTVL.

The CDR3 here is CASSLTGGYEGYTF. CDR3 nucleotide sequence: TGTGCCAGCAGTCTGACAGGGGGTTATGAAGGCTACACCTTC. The chain combines TRBV6-1 with TRBJ1-2; TRBD1 agrees at 9 bases. V was clipped by 5 bases and J by 8 bases; unmatched bases: 9. The V gene's germline CDR1 is MNHNS and CDR2 SASEGT. This CDR3 contains 14 residues.

The V gene is TRBV5-1, the J gene TRBJ2-3, with TRBD2 matching 7 bases. The germline V gene encodes CDR1 SGHRS and CDR2 YFSETQ. Unmatched junction bases numbered 4, after V lost 2 bases and J lost 4 bases. The CDR3 length is 14 residues. CDR3 residues: CASSFKAGPDTQYF. For the CDR3, the DNA is TGCGCCAGCAGCTTTAAAGCGGGGCCAGATACGCAGTATTTT.

V is TRBV5-1 and J is TRBJ2-7, with D hard to call. The V and J ends lost 4 bases and 4 bases respectively, with 6 bases between them. CDR1 is SGHRS and CDR2 is YFSETQ in the germline V gene. The CDR3 contains 11 residues. The CDR3 region has the DNA TGCGCCAGCAGCAACAAATACGAGCAGTACTTC. This sequence encodes CASSNKYEQYF.

V is TRBV6-5 and J is TRBJ1-6, with D tentatively TRBD1 (5 bases). Germline CDR1 and CDR2: MNHEY and SVGAGI. Between the trimmed V and J ends, which lost 4 bases and 5 bases, there was a span of 9 bases. This CDR3 contains 14 residues. CDR3 sequence: CASSLGAHNSPLHF. CDR3 DNA sequence: TGTGCCAGCAGTTTAGGGGCCCATAATTCACCCCTCCACTTT.

In this sample, this clone turned up once. V gene TRBV4-1 combines with J gene TRBJ2-1; TRBD1 aligns across 8 bases. V lost 0 bases and J lost 7; bases outside the gene matches: 5. Germline CDR1 is MGHRA and CDR2 is YSYEKL. The CDR3 is 15 residues long. CDR3 in DNA: TGCGCCAGCAGCCAAGACCCAGGGGGCTGGAATGAGCAGTTCTTC. It translates to CASSQDPGGWNEQFF.

This sequence joins TRBV6-5 and TRBJ2-7; 9 bases align to TRBD1. Germline V gives CDR1 MNHEY, CDR2 SVGAGI. This CDR3 contains 16 residues. J was trimmed by 1 base and V by 4 bases; bases with no gene match: 8. The CDR3 protein is CASSSLGQGRSYEQYF. The DNA of the CDR3 is TGTGCCAGCAGTTCGCTAGGACAGGGGCGGTCCTACGAGCAGTACTTC.